Sequencing of this TCR beta chain was carried out in a study of shared clonotypes between healthy human individuals (dated by TCRdb to the early 2020s). Looking at the study overall: A few men and a couple of women, aged 18 to 49 years, made up the cohort. For each donor, CD4 naive and CD4 memory were each run on three plates, CD8 naive on two plates, and CD8 memory on one plate. Blood TCR repertoires of several healthy adults were deeply sequenced to estimate repertoire size and the extent of clonotype sharing between individuals. To increase sequencing depth and limit assay-specific biases, TCR repertoire library preparation and sequencing were carried out by different laboratories using diverse techniques. Per donor, leukapheresis produced somewhere between about 0.94 and 10 billion PBMCs. The full study reports these points: The small number of donors limited the genetic and exposure-history diversity represented. Compared with non-shared clonotypes, clonotypes shared by all four sorted-subset donors had higher generation probabilities. Only blood was sampled, and tissue TCR repertoires likely differ from those in blood. Pairwise subsampling indicated that sequencing depth was expected to affect the degree of clonotype sharing among donors. Larger estimated clonotype richness was generally found for naive subsets than for memory subsets. When a handful of donors were compared, the shared fraction of clonotypes was around 4.6% for naive CD4, 3.5% to 4% for naive CD8, more than 2% for memory CD4, and 0.4% for memory CD8. Even with the large sequencing depth, rarefaction of the sorted-subset datasets indicated that sequencing was incomplete.

About this clone itself: The antigen it binds to is not known. No base-level quality is on record; no much larger clone is a single base apart.

The CDR3, cysteine through phenylalanine, is 15 amino acids long. The kept DNA is CDR3 alone, 45 bases in frame from the first base. According to the germline V gene, CDR1 reads SGDLS and CDR2 reads YYNGEE. The junction carries 15 bases between V and J, which are trimmed by 0 bases and 6 bases respectively. TCR CDR3 regions were amplified from genomic DNA by multiplex PCR using the deep immunoSEQ assay. Extracted genomic DNA from each cell subset was distributed evenly across all wells of several immunoSEQ 96-well plates, and each plate was treated as a replicate. For sorted subsets, 150 to 250 ng of genomic DNA, equivalent to 25,000 to 35,000 T cell genomes, went into each replicate PCR. Purified libraries were measured with a Qubit 3.0 fluorometer, size-checked on a Bioanalyzer 2100, and measured again with the KAPA Library Quantification kit. Every immunoSEQ 96-well plate was sequenced on a separate single-read 150-cycle Illumina NextSeq 550 flow cell. The paper's processing steps were these. Because the immunoSEQ output included only junctional sequences and no quality scores, the filtering could not be the same as the filtering used for full-length reads. To assign V/J genes and CDR3, sequences were annotated against IMGT germline references using PyIR, a Python wrapper for IgBLAST v1.9. Reads were filtered out if the reads had weak V/J assignments (E-value above 1e-6), no CDR3, stop codons, out-of-frame junctions, or ambiguous translated residues. A V3J clonotype was defined by an identical inferred V gene, J gene, and CDR3 amino acid sequence. To compute the percentage overlap between repertoires, the number of shared unique clonotypes was divided by the size of the smaller repertoire. RTK rarefaction, the Chao1 estimator, and Recon v2.1 estimates of unobserved clonotypes were used to assess repertoire richness. Generation probabilities were computed with OLGA for all TCRbeta clonotypes obtained by the gDNA method from a few donors. Here the immuneACCESS table is served through TCRdb, limited to in-frame sequences with V and J called. Missing clones are a known gap in these copies; in checked studies unresolved V genes cover under half, and the rest lacks a known reason. V, J and clone size reflect that table, while D and trimming were determined from the DNA. Recorded for this sample are 2.5 million or so clones; approximately 90% of them occurred a single time. The ten most abundant clones make up 0.14% of the sample.

The donors were healthy, HIV-negative adults with no recently reported acute infections or vaccinations. Every donor was a Caucasian adult living in Nashville, Tennessee, USA. CD4+ T cells were enriched through magnetic negative selection, after which naive cells were positively selected on CD45RA and the remaining negative fraction served as the memory subset. Blood was collected by leukapheresis, and PBMCs were isolated by Ficoll-Histopaque density gradient centrifugation and then cryopreserved in liquid nitrogen vapor phase. Analytical flow cytometry was used to check the purity and quantity of every magnetically sorted T cell population. Each sorted fraction had its genomic DNA isolated and then quantified by UV absorbance on a Nanodrop 2000c.

The rearrangement combines TRBV9 with TRBJ1-1, with TRBD1 tentatively as D gene (6 bases match). The source is a man between 18 and 35 years old in good health. The sequencing input was naive CD4+ T cells sorted from blood. In light of the paper, this sample's cell subset or site label describes: CD45RA+ positively selected. The CDR3 sequence is CASSVGRWGHAEAFF. The DNA sequence is as follows: TGTGCCAGCAGCGTAGGAAGGTGGGGGCACGCTGAAGCTTTCTTT.